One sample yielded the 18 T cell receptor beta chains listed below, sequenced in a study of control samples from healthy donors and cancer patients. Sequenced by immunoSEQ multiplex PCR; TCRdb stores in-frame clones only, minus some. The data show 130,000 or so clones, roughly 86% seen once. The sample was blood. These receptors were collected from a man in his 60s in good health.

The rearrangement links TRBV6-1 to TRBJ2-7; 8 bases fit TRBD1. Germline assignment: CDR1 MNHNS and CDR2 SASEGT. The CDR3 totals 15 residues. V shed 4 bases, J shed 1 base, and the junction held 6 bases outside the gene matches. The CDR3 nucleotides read TGTGCCAGCAGTGTAGCCGGGACAGGATCCTACGAGCAGTACTTC. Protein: CASSVAGTGSYEQYF.

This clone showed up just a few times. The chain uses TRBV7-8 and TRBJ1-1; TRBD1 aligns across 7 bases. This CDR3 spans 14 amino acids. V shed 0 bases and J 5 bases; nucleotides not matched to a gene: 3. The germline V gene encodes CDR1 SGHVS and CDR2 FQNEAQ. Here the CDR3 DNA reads TGTGCCAGCAGCTTAGCGCAACAGGGGACTGAAGCTTTCTTT. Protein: CASSLAQQGTEAFF.

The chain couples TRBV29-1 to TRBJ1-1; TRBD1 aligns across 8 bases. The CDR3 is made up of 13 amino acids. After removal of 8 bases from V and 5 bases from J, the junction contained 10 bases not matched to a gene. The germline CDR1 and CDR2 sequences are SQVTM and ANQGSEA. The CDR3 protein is CSIWDRRLTEAFF. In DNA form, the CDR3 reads TGCAGCATATGGGACAGGAGGCTGACTGAAGCTTTCTTT.

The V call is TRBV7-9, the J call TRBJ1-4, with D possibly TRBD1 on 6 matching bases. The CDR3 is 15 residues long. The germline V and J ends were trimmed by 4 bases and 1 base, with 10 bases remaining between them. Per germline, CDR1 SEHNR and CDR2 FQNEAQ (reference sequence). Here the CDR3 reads CASSSGVQTNEKLFF. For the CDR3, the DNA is TGTGCCAGCAGCTCAGGGGTCCAAACTAATGAAAAACTGTTTTTT.

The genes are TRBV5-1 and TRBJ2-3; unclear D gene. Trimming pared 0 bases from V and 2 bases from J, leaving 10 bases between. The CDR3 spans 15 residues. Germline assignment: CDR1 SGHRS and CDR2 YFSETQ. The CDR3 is CASSLEAPATDTQYF. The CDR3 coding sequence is TGCGCCAGCAGCTTGGAAGCACCTGCCACAGATACGCAGTATTTT.

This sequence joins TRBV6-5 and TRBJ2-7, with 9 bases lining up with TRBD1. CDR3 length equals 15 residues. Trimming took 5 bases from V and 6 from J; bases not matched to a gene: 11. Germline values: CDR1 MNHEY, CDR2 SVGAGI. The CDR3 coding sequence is TGTGCCAGCAGTACCTCCGGACAGGGGTTCCGCGAGCAGTACTTC. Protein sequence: CASSTSGQGFREQYF.

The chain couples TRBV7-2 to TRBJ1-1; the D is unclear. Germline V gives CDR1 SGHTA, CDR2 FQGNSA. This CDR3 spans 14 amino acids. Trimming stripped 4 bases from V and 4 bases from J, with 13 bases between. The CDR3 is CASSSAWGGTEAFF. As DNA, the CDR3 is TGTGCCAGCAGCTCGGCGTGGGGAGGCACTGAAGCTTTCTTT.

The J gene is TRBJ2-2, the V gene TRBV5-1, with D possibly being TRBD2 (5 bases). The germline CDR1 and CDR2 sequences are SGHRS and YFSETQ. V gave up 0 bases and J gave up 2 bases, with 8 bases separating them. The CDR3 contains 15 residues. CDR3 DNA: TGCGCCAGCAGCTTGGGGAGGCTTAACACCGGGGAGCTGTTTTTT. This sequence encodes CASSLGRLNTGELFF.

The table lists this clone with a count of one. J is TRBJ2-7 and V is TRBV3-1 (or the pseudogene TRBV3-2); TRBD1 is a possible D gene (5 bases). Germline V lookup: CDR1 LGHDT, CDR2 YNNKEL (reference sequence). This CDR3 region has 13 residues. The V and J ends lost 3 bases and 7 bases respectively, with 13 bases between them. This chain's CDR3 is CASSHLQAGEQYF. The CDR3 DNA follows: TGTGCCAGCAGCCACCTACAGGCCGGGGAGCAGTACTTC.

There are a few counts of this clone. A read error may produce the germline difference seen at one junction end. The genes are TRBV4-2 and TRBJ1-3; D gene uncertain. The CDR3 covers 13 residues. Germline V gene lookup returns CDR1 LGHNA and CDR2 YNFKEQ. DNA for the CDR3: TGTGCCAGCAGCCAAGATTTGAGAGAAGTCTTGGGATTT. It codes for CASSQDLREVLGF.

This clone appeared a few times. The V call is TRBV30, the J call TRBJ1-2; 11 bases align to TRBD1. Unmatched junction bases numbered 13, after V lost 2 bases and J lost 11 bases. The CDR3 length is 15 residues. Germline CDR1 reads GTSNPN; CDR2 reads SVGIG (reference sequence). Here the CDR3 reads CAWSYLHSGQGVYTF. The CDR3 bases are TGTGCCTGGAGTTACCTCCACTCGGGACAGGGGGTATACACCTTC.

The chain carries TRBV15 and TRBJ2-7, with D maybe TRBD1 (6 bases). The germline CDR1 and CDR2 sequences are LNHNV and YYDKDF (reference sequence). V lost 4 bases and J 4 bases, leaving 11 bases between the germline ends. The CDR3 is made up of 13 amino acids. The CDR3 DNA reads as TGTGCCACCAGCACGGGACAATCTTACGAGCAGTACTTC. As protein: CATSTGQSYEQYF.

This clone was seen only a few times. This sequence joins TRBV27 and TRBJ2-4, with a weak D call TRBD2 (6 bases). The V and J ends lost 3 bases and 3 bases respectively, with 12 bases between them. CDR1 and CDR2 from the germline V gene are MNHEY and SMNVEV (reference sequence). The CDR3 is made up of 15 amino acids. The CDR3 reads CASSFRGLGKNIQYF. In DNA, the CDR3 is TGTGCCAGCAGTTTCCGGGGGTTGGGCAAAAACATTCAGTACTTC.

The CDR3 DNA sequence: TGTGCCAGCAGTGAAGCTGGGCCACCGGGGGATACGCAGTATTTT. Protein product: CASSEAGPPGDTQYF. V usage is TRBV2 and J usage is TRBJ2-3; D perhaps matches TRBD2 (5 bases). This CDR3 has 15 residues. From germline, CDR1 is SNHLY and CDR2 FYNNEI. V lost 0 bases and J lost 6, with 13 bases in between.

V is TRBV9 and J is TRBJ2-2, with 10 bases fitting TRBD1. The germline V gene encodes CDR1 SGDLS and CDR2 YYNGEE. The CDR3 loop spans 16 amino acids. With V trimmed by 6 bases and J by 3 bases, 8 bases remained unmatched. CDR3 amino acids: CASILPGTGDTGELFF. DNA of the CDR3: TGTGCCAGCATACTCCCCGGGACAGGGGACACCGGGGAGCTGTTTTTT.

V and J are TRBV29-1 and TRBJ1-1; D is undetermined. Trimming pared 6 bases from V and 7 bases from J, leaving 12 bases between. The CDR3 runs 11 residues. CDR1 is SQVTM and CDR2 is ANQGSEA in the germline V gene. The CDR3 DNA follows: TGCAGCGTACGTGGTCTAGGTGAAGCTTTCTTT. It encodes CSVRGLGEAFF.

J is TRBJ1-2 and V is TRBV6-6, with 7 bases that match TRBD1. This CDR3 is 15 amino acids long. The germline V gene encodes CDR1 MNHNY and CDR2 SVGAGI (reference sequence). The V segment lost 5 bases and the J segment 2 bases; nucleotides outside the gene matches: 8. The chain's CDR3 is CASSPTGSINYGYTF. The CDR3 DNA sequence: TGTGCCAGCAGTCCGACAGGGAGTATAAACTATGGCTACACCTTC.

CDR3 protein: CASSPDRRDTEAFF. DNA for the CDR3: TGTGCCAGCAGTCCCGACAGGCGGGACACTGAAGCTTTCTTT. This chain joins TRBV5-6 and TRBJ1-1, with D maybe TRBD1 (6 bases). The CDR3 length is 14 residues. Trimming took off 5 bases at V and 3 bases at J, with 14 bases between the two ends. Germline loops: CDR1 SGHDT, CDR2 YYEEEE. Combining the CDR3 with reference TRBV5-6 and TRBJ1-1 gives the whole variable domain DAGVTQSPTHLIKTRGQQVTLRCSPKSGHDTVSWYQQALGQGPQFIFQYYEEEERQRGNFPDRFSGHQFPNYSSELNVNALLLGDSALYLCASSPDRRDTEAFFGQGTRLTVV.